Described below is a single T cell receptor beta chain sequence and its context. Its antigen is currently unknown. These data are taken from a study of OX40 agonist ivuxolimab in advanced cancers. Clones were read by immunoSEQ multiplex PCR, and TCRdb kept only the in-frame ones, dropping some. The data contain 60,000 or so clones, around 92% of them singletons. With V trimmed by 5 bases and J by 8 bases, 11 bases remained unmatched. The CDR3 extends over 16 amino acids. Per the germline V gene, CDR1 is SGHVS and CDR2 is FNYEAQ. Study findings and constraints: Clones of CD4+ and CD8+ blood T cells grew by week 6 at doses of 0.1 to 3.0 mg/kg.

The rearrangement links TRBV7-6 to TRBJ2-1; 11 positions agree with TRBD2. The material was CD4+ or CD8+ T cells sorted from blood, obtained in a trial of the OX40 agonist ivuxolimab. The clonotype originates from an adult with an advanced solid tumor such as melanoma, head and neck, liver or kidney cancer. The DNA of the CDR3 is TGTGCCAGCAGCATAATAGCGGGAGGGCCTCGGGATGAGCAGTTCTTC. Translating it yields CASSIIAGGPRDEQFF.